The 29 T cell receptor beta chains below come from one sample, sequenced in a study of blood T cell repertoires in COVID-19. Sequencing was performed with immunoSEQ multiplex PCR; in TCRdb, only in-frame clones are kept and a portion is missing. There are some 200,000 clones in the sample; around 80% occur only once, and roughly 12% lies in the top ten. The sample comprised peripheral blood. The receptors were gathered from a woman in her forties with acute or convalescent COVID-19.

The rearrangement links TRBV27 to TRBJ2-4; weak D call: TRBD2 (6 bases). Germline CDR1 reads MNHEY; CDR2 reads SMNVEV (reference sequence). The CDR3 is 14 residues long. The V end was cut by 3 bases, the J end by 9 bases, with 15 bases between. CDR3 coding DNA: TGTGCCAGCAGTTTCCGTCCCCTCGGGGGCATTCAGTACTTC. It specifies CASSFRPLGGIQYF.

The V and J genes are TRBV29-1 and TRBJ2-1; TRBD2 matches 11 bases. CDR3 length: 14 residues. The germline CDR1 and CDR2 sequences are SQVTM and ANQGSEA. The chain's CDR3 is CSVTGTSGYNEQFF. The CDR3, as DNA: TGCAGTGTCACCGGGACTAGCGGTTACAATGAGCAGTTCTTC.

This sequence joins TRBV6-5 and TRBJ1-4; 11 positions match TRBD1. The CDR3 consists of 14 residues. Per the germline V gene, CDR1 is MNHEY and CDR2 is SVGAGI. V lost 4 bases, J lost 15 bases, and 10 bases stayed unmatched. CDR3 protein: CASSSTGQGVKVFF. DNA for the CDR3: TGTGCCAGCAGTTCAACGGGACAGGGGGTAAAGGTGTTTTTT.

The CDR3 reads CASSPRLAGGPDTQYF. In nucleotides, the CDR3 is TGTGCCAGCTCGCCTCGACTAGCGGGGGGCCCAGATACGCAGTATTTT. The J gene is TRBJ2-3, the V gene TRBV9; TRBD2 matches at 13 bases. The germline CDR1 and CDR2 sequences are SGDLS and YYNGEE. With V trimmed by 7 bases and J by 4 bases, 9 bases remained unmatched. The length of the CDR3 is 16 residues.

The V and J genes are TRBV30 and TRBJ2-3, with D tentatively TRBD2 (5 bases). The CDR3 has 15 residues. Germline V gene lookup returns CDR1 GTSNPN and CDR2 SVGIG (reference sequence). Trimming took off 0 bases at V and 0 bases at J, with 10 bases between the two ends. The CDR3 DNA reads TGTGCCTGGAGTGTGGACTGGTCTAGCACAGATACGCAGTATTTT. Its translation: CAWSVDWSSTDTQYF.

The chain is built from TRBV11-2 and TRBJ2-2; 7 positions match TRBD2. The V gene's germline CDR1 is SGHAT and CDR2 FQNNGV. CDR3 length: 20 amino acids. J lost 1 base, V lost 0 bases, and 14 bases had no gene match. CDR3 DNA sequence: TGTGCCAGCAGCTTAGAGGGAGGGAATCCCCCCCCATTGAACACCGGGGAGCTGTTTTTT. It is translated as CASSLEGGNPPPLNTGELFF.

The chain joins TRBV20-1 to TRBJ1-2; D is undetermined. Trimming took 3 bases from V and 2 from J, leaving 7 bases between them. From germline, CDR1 is DFQATT and CDR2 SNEGSKA (reference sequence). The CDR3 spans 12 residues. The CDR3 protein is CSASFQNYGYTF. CDR3 nucleotides: TGCAGTGCTAGTTTCCAGAACTATGGCTACACCTTC.

The chain recombines TRBV24-1 with TRBJ1-4; TRBD1 might be the D (5 bases). Germline V gene data show CDR1 as KGHDR and CDR2 as SFDVKD. The CDR3 contains 13 residues. With 10 bases removed from V and 10 bases from J, the gap between germline ends came to 18 bases. The CDR3 protein is CATTAGEGAKLFF. The CDR3 bases are TGTGCCACAACCGCGGGGGAGGGCGCAAAACTGTTTTTT.

The J gene is TRBJ2-3, the V gene TRBV11-3, with TRBD1 matching 9 bases. There are 17 residues in the CDR3. The trim removed 5 bases at V and 1 base at J, leaving 10 bases unmatched. Germline V lookup: CDR1 SGHNT, CDR2 YENEEA. CDR3 in amino acids: CASSRRTGDMGTDTQYF. The CDR3 DNA reads as TGTGCCAGCAGCCGGAGGACAGGGGATATGGGCACAGATACGCAGTATTTT. Supplemented by reference TRBV11-3 and TRBJ2-3, the full variable domain reads EAGVVQSPRYKIIEKKQPVAFWCNPISGHNTLYWYLQNLGQGPELLIRYENEEAVDDSQLPKDRFSAERLKGVDSTLKIQPAELGDSAVYLCASSRRTGDMGTDTQYFGPGTRLTVL.

This clone turned up a few times. This sequence joins TRBV30 and TRBJ1-1, with D uncertain. This CDR3 contains 12 residues. Germline V lookup: CDR1 GTSNPN, CDR2 SVGIG (reference sequence). V was trimmed by 4 bases and J by 5 bases, leaving 11 bases between them. CDR3 sequence (DNA): TGTGCCTGGAACAGTAGGAGGACTGAAGCTTTCTTT. This gives the protein CAWNSRRTEAFF.

The rearrangement links TRBV11-2 to TRBJ1-2, with 8 positions matching TRBD1. This CDR3 region has 14 residues. With V trimmed by 6 bases and J by 4 bases, 7 bases remained unmatched. Germline assignment: CDR1 SGHAT and CDR2 FQNNGV. Here the CDR3 DNA reads TGTGCCAGCAGATCGAGCACAGGGGGCTATGGCTACACCTTC. Encoded protein: CASRSSTGGYGYTF.

The chain is built from TRBV14 and TRBJ2-1; 14 bases are a match to TRBD2. CDR3 length: 16 amino acids. Trimming at V came to 5 bases and at J to 10 bases, leaving 10 bases not matched to a gene. CDR1 SGHDN and CDR2 FVKESK come from the germline V gene. The CDR3 reads CASSIQGLAGADEQFF. The CDR3 DNA follows: TGTGCCAGCAGCATCCAGGGACTAGCGGGGGCGGACGAGCAGTTCTTC. Full variable domain (outside the CDR3, taken from reference TRBV14 and TRBJ2-1): EAGVTQFPSHSVIEKGQTVTLRCDPISGHDNLYWYRRVMGKEIKFLLHFVKESKQDESGMPNNRFLAERTGGTYSTLKVQPAELEDSGVYFCASSIQGLAGADEQFFGPGTRLTVL.

The chain recombines TRBV6-2 or TRBV6-3 with TRBJ2-1; 11 bases are shared with TRBD2. Trimming removed 4 bases from V and 7 bases from J; junction bases left unmatched: 9. Per germline, CDR1 MNHEY and CDR2 SVGEGT. The CDR3 runs to 16 residues. In nucleotides, the CDR3 is TGTGCCAGCAGTTCCCTACTAGCGGGGGCTAAGAATGAGCAGTTCTTC. Protein: CASSSLLAGAKNEQFF.

The chain couples TRBV2 to TRBJ2-1, with 11 bases identical to TRBD2. Per the germline V gene, CDR1 is SNHLY and CDR2 is FYNNEI. The CDR3 consists of 14 residues. After removal of 10 bases from V and 8 bases from J, the junction contained 10 bases not matched to a gene. CDR3 DNA sequence: TGTGCCACCCGTCTAGCGGGGGGTGAGGATGAGCAGTTCTTC. This sequence encodes CATRLAGGEDEQFF.

The V gene is TRBV19, the J gene TRBJ2-5; D uncertain. In germline, CDR1 is LNHDA, CDR2 SQIVND (reference sequence). V lost 3 bases to trimming and J lost 9 bases, with 14 bases between them. The CDR3 runs to 13 residues. DNA of the CDR3: TGTGCCAGTAGTATTACCGGGTCCACGGCCCAGTACTTC. It codes for CASSITGSTAQYF.

The chain combines TRBV3-1 (or the pseudogene TRBV3-2) with TRBJ2-3, with D possibly matching TRBD2 (6 bases). Trimming removed 2 bases from V and 1 base from J, with 22 bases in between. The CDR3 length is 19 residues. From germline, CDR1 is LGHDT and CDR2 YNNKEL (reference sequence). The CDR3 sequence: CASSQYPFGSGDRTDTQYF. CDR3 DNA sequence: TGTGCCAGCAGCCAATACCCCTTCGGATCGGGGGACCGCACAGATACGCAGTATTTT.

This chain links TRBV7-9 with TRBJ1-1, with D hard to call. This CDR3 region has 15 residues. Germline CDR1 reads SEHNR; CDR2 reads FQNEAQ (reference sequence). The germline V and J ends were trimmed by 4 bases and 0 bases, with 12 bases remaining between them. CDR3 residues: CASSSPGTLNTEAFF. The CDR3 DNA is TGTGCCAGCAGCTCCCCAGGAACATTGAACACTGAAGCTTTCTTT.

The rearrangement links TRBV25-1 to TRBJ2-7, with a weak D call TRBD1 (5 bases). The ends were cut back, 2 bases at V and 3 bases at J, with 11 bases in the middle. Per the germline V gene, CDR1 is MGHDK and CDR2 is SYGVNS. The CDR3 has 14 residues. The DNA for the CDR3 is TGTGCCAGCAGTGAAACAGGTCGTGGCTACGAGCAGTACTTC. Translation gives CASSETGRGYEQYF.

V usage is TRBV7-2 and J usage is TRBJ2-7; D not certain. The CDR3 is 14 residues long. Per the germline V gene, CDR1 is SGHTA and CDR2 is FQGNSA. V was trimmed by 1 base and J by 6 bases, leaving 13 bases between them. CDR3 loop: CASSLVASATEQYF. The CDR3 coding sequence is TGTGCCAGCAGCTTAGTCGCTAGTGCCACCGAGCAGTACTTC.

This clone came up a few times. The rearrangement links TRBV2 to TRBJ2-3; 8 bases line up with TRBD2. The CDR3 is 16 amino acids. Germline CDR1 and CDR2: SNHLY and FYNNEI. The trim removed 1 base at V and 1 base at J, leaving 4 bases unmatched. DNA of the CDR3: TGTGCCAGCAGTGAAGGTTTGCGGGGGGGCACAGATACGCAGTATTTT. Its translation: CASSEGLRGGTDTQYF.

This chain links TRBV13 with TRBJ2-3, with 11 nucleotides matching TRBD2. The germline V gene has CDR1 PRHDT and CDR2 FYEKMQ (reference sequence). V dropped 3 bases and J dropped 6; count of bases not matched to a gene: 2. The CDR3 consists of 14 residues. The DNA for the CDR3 is TGTGCCAGCAGCTTTCCTAGCGGGGGGGATACGCAGTATTTT. Its protein is CASSFPSGGDTQYF.

This chain uses TRBV2 with TRBJ1-4, with TRBD1 identical over 8 bases. CDR3 size: 16 residues. In germline, CDR1 is SNHLY, CDR2 FYNNEI. J lost 8 bases, V lost 6 bases, and 14 bases had no gene match. The CDR3 nucleotides read TGTGCCAGCAGCCCCCCGGGACAGGCGACGAGGGAAAAACTGTTTTTT. Amino acids: CASSPPGQATREKLFF. Full variable domain (missing parts from reference TRBV2 and TRBJ1-4): EPEVTQTPSHQVTQMGQEVILRCVPISNHLYFYWYRQILGQKVEFLVSFYNNEISEKSEIFDDQFSVERPDGSNFTLKIRSTKLEDSAMYFCASSPPGQATREKLFFGSGTQLSVL.

The genes are TRBV10-3 and TRBJ2-2; TRBD1 aligns across 10 bases. After removal of 0 bases from V and 3 bases from J, the junction contained 1 base not matched to a gene. Per germline, CDR1 ENHRY and CDR2 SYGVKD. The CDR3 length is 16 residues. CDR3 region: CAISESGTGDTGELFF. The CDR3 bases are TGTGCCATCAGTGAGTCCGGGACAGGGGACACCGGGGAGCTGTTTTTT.

The sample holds a few counts of this clone. The chain combines TRBV27 with TRBJ2-5; TRBD2 matches 7 bases. Germline CDR1 is MNHEY and CDR2 is SMNVEV (reference sequence). The CDR3 spans 15 residues. Unmatched junction bases numbered 9, after V lost 6 bases and J lost 2 bases. Written as DNA, the CDR3 is TGTGCCAGCAGCACTATCGGGGGGTGGCAAGAGACCCAGTACTTC. Protein sequence: CASSTIGGWQETQYF.

This chain joins TRBV7-9 and TRBJ1-3, with 11 bases aligning to TRBD1. The ends lost 9 bases at V and 1 base at J; junction bases unmatched: 2. Germline V gives CDR1 SEHNR, CDR2 FQNEAQ (reference sequence). CDR3 size: 14 residues. CDR3 region: CASGQGASGNTIYF. The CDR3 DNA reads as TGTGCCAGTGGACAGGGGGCGTCTGGAAACACCATATATTTT.

A few counts support this clone. The chain carries TRBV19 and TRBJ1-1; 10 positions match TRBD1. From germline, CDR1 is LNHDA and CDR2 SQIVND (reference sequence). V dropped 4 bases and J dropped 6; count of bases not matched to a gene: 5. CDR3 length equals 14 residues. The DNA of the CDR3 is TGTGCCAGTAGTACGGGGACAGGGGTATCTGAAGCTTTCTTT. This gives the protein CASSTGTGVSEAFF.

J is TRBJ2-7 and V is TRBV20-1; D remains ambiguous. V lost 3 bases and J 2 bases, leaving 17 bases between the germline ends. The CDR3 consists of 15 residues. Germline-derived CDR1 and CDR2 are DFQATT and SNEGSKA (reference sequence). The CDR3 region has the DNA TGCAGTGCTAGTACTGTGGTCGCGGCGACCTACGAGCAGTACTTC. Its protein product is CSASTVVAATYEQYF.

V is TRBV19 and J is TRBJ2-2, with 9 positions matching TRBD2. Germline V gives CDR1 LNHDA, CDR2 SQIVND (reference sequence). V shed 3 bases, J shed 2 bases, and the junction held 4 bases outside the gene matches. This CDR3 is 16 amino acids long. The CDR3 spells CASSMRLAANTGELFF. The CDR3, as DNA: TGTGCCAGTAGTATGAGACTAGCGGCCAACACCGGGGAGCTGTTTTTT.

The rearrangement links TRBV6-2 or TRBV6-3 to TRBJ2-2; TRBD2 matches at 10 bases. The CDR3 totals 16 residues. Germline CDR1 reads MNHEY; CDR2 reads SVGEGT. J lost 2 bases, V lost 6 bases, and 6 bases had no gene match. The CDR3 loop is CASSRGLAPNTGELFF. In nucleotides, the CDR3 is TGTGCCAGCAGCCGGGGACTAGCGCCTAACACCGGGGAGCTGTTTTTT.